These 24 T cell receptor beta chains were all obtained from the same sample, sequenced in a study of blood T cell repertoires in COVID-19 (dated by TCRdb to the early 2020s). The library was made by the immunoSEQ multiplex PCR assay. TCRdb holds this immuneACCESS table with in-frame rearrangements only. Some clones are missing; in checked studies, unresolved V genes explain under half, and the rest has no known cause. For this sample there are about 180,000 clones; roughly 88% appear just once. Over 12% of the sample is in the top ten clones. Material: PBMCs or T cells enriched from blood (not recorded which). The receptors come from a man between 50 and 59 years old who had recovered from COVID-19.

J is TRBJ2-1 and V is TRBV3-1 (or the pseudogene TRBV3-2), with 9 bases that match TRBD1. Trimming removed 7 bases from V and 9 bases from J; junction bases left unmatched: 10. CDR3 length: 14 amino acids. Germline V gives CDR1 LGHDT, CDR2 YNNKEL (reference sequence). The CDR3 DNA is TGTGCCAGCACCGTCGGACAGGGGAGGTTTGAGCAGTTCTTC. It translates to CASTVGQGRFEQFF.

This clone was seen a handful of times. The V and J genes are TRBV18 and TRBJ1-5, with D possibly matching TRBD1 (6 bases). The CDR3 length is 13 residues. The germline V gene has CDR1 KGHSH and CDR2 LQKENI. Between the trimmed V and J ends, which lost 2 bases and 6 bases, there was a span of 8 bases. This chain's CDR3 is CASSPKQGQPQHF. The CDR3 DNA reads TGTGCCAGCTCACCAAAACAGGGTCAGCCCCAGCATTTT.

This clone has only one observation. The gene calls are TRBV10-2 and TRBJ2-7; weak D call: TRBD1 (6 bases). Germline CDR1 and CDR2: WSHSY and SAAADI. The CDR3 length is 15 residues. The V end lost 0 bases, the J end lost 4 bases, and 13 bases lay between the germline ends. This CDR3 reads CASSESTIRGYEQYF. DNA of the CDR3: TGCGCCAGCAGTGAGTCGACTATCAGGGGATACGAGCAGTACTTC.

The rearrangement uses TRBV27 and TRBJ1-2; TRBD1 matches 7 bases. The CDR3 is made up of 13 amino acids. V shed 2 bases and J 8 bases; nucleotides not matched to a gene: 5. Germline V CDR1 and CDR2: MNHEY, SMNVEV (reference sequence). CDR3 sequence: CASSLGQATGYTF. The CDR3 region has the DNA TGTGCCAGCAGTTTAGGACAGGCTACCGGCTACACCTTC.

This chain's CDR3 is CASSSRVSHTF. The CDR3 DNA reads TGTGCCAGCAGTTCCAGGGTGAGCCACACCTTC. This chain links TRBV6-2 or TRBV6-3 with TRBJ1-2; D perhaps matches TRBD1 (5 bases). Germline lookup yields CDR1 MNHEY and CDR2 SVGEGT. Deletions cut 4 bases from V and 12 bases from J, with 12 bases between. This CDR3 has 11 amino acids.

J is TRBJ2-3 and V is TRBV5-1; a possible D gene is TRBD1 (6 bases). V was shortened by 2 bases and J by 1 base, with 11 bases between the two germline ends. The CDR3 runs to 15 residues. Germline CDR1 SGHRS, CDR2 YFSETQ. The CDR3 protein is CASSLQGEGTDTQYF. CDR3 nucleotides: TGCGCCAGCAGCTTACAGGGAGAGGGCACAGATACGCAGTATTTT.

The gene calls are TRBV3-1 (or the pseudogene TRBV3-2) and TRBJ2-1; TRBD1 might be the D (5 bases). Germline V gene data show CDR1 as LGHDT and CDR2 as YNNKEL (reference sequence). The CDR3 has 15 amino acids. Trimming shortened V by 4 bases and J by 0 bases, and 10 bases separated the two germline ends. The CDR3 bases are TGTGCCAGCAGCCTCAGACAGAGCTCCTACAATGAGCAGTTCTTC. Its protein is CASSLRQSSYNEQFF.

The chain carries TRBV5-1 and TRBJ1-4; TRBD1 matches 10 bases. Germline CDR1 SGHRS, CDR2 YFSETQ. CDR3 length equals 15 residues. The J segment lost 5 bases and the V segment lost 5 bases, leaving 6 bases of the junction unmatched. CDR3 loop: CASSRRQGANEKLFF. CDR3 nucleotides: TGCGCCAGCAGTAGGAGACAGGGGGCGAATGAAAAACTGTTTTTT.

CDR3 in DNA: TGTGCCAGCAGCCGGCTGAACACCGGGGAGCTGTTTTTT. It yields the protein CASSRLNTGELFF. The chain combines TRBV3-1 (or the pseudogene TRBV3-2) with TRBJ2-2; D ambiguous. This CDR3 has 13 residues. Trimming removed 4 bases at V and 1 base at J, with 4 bases between. Germline V gene sequence: CDR1 LGHDT, CDR2 YNNKEL (reference sequence).

CDR3 residues: CASSLAGTGLGETQYF. CDR3 in DNA: TGTGCCAGCAGCTTGGCCGGGACAGGCTTAGGAGAGACCCAGTACTTC. V is TRBV5-8 and J is TRBJ2-5, with 8 positions matching TRBD1. The CDR3 contains 16 residues. Trimming at V came to 0 bases and at J to 4 bases, leaving 8 bases not matched to a gene. Germline lookup yields CDR1 SGHTS and CDR2 YDEGEE.

This sequence joins TRBV29-1 and TRBJ1-1; 7 bases map to TRBD1. Germline V lookup: CDR1 SQVTM, CDR2 ANQGSEA. The CDR3 has 14 residues. V lost 7 bases, J lost 1 base, and 9 bases stayed unmatched. CDR3 protein: CSARTGSSNTEAFF. In DNA, the CDR3 is TGCAGCGCCCGGACAGGATCTTCGAACACTGAAGCTTTCTTT.

This clone showed up just once. The chain combines TRBV7-9 with TRBJ2-7; possible D gene TRBD2, 5 bases. This CDR3 has 13 amino acids. Germline V lookup: CDR1 SEHNR, CDR2 FQNEAQ (reference sequence). V was trimmed by 5 bases and J by 1 base, leaving 9 bases between them. The chain's CDR3 is CASSTGMSYEQYF. CDR3 coding DNA: TGTGCCAGCAGCACGGGGATGTCCTACGAGCAGTACTTC.

CDR3 coding DNA: TGTGCCAGCAGCCCCCTGACAGGCTATGGCTACACCTTC. This sequence encodes CASSPLTGYGYTF. The chain has TRBV3-1 (or the pseudogene TRBV3-2) and TRBJ1-2; maybe TRBD1 (6 bases). Germline lookup yields CDR1 LGHDT and CDR2 YNNKEL (reference sequence). There are 13 residues in the CDR3. V dropped 4 bases and J dropped 4 bases, with 10 bases sitting between them.

V is TRBV2 and J is TRBJ1-1; unclear D gene. CDR1 is SNHLY, CDR2 FYNNEI, per germline. V lost 5 bases to trimming and J lost 5 bases, with 15 bases between them. CDR3 length equals 14 residues. In DNA form, the CDR3 reads TGTGCCAGCAGTACCGGTTCAAGGAGGACTGAAGCTTTCTTT. Residues: CASSTGSRRTEAFF.

The V gene is TRBV10-3, the J gene TRBJ1-2, with 7 bases lining up with TRBD1. The junction had 10 bases not matched to a gene; V was cut back by 4 bases and J by 8 bases. Germline V gives CDR1 ENHRY, CDR2 SYGVKD. This CDR3 is built from 14 residues. The CDR3 coding sequence is TGTGCCATCAGTGTTCAAGGGGGCCAGTCGGGCTACACCTTC. Its translation: CAISVQGGQSGYTF.

This clone has only a few counts. The chain links TRBV3-1 (or the pseudogene TRBV3-2) to TRBJ2-4; weak D call: TRBD1 (5 bases). Trimming stripped 5 bases from V and 1 base from J, with 18 bases between. CDR3 length: 17 residues. CDR1 and CDR2 from the germline V gene are LGHDT and YNNKEL (reference sequence). The CDR3 loop is CASSLSGLGVAKNIQYF. CDR3 bases: TGTGCCAGCAGCTTATCCGGCCTAGGGGTCGCCAAAAACATTCAGTACTTC.

The J gene is TRBJ1-6, the V gene TRBV28; D is perhaps TRBD1 (5 bases). V dropped 10 bases and J dropped 14 bases, with 24 bases sitting between them. The V gene's germline CDR1 is MDHEN and CDR2 SYDVKM. The CDR3 runs to 14 residues. CDR3 loop: CATIKSEPPGTLHF. CDR3 in DNA: TGTGCCACCATAAAGTCTGAACCCCCAGGGACCCTCCACTTT.

This sequence joins TRBV19 and TRBJ1-2; no clear D gene. Germline V CDR1 and CDR2: LNHDA, SQIVND (reference sequence). Trimming shortened V by 1 base and J by 4 bases, and 7 bases separated the two germline ends. The length of the CDR3 is 13 residues. CDR3 sequence (DNA): TGTGCCAGTAGTATAGCAGGTGCCTATGGCTACACCTTC. This gives the protein CASSIAGAYGYTF. Looking up the rest from reference TRBV19 and TRBJ1-2 gives the full variable domain: DGGITQSPKYLFRKEGQNVTLSCEQNLNHDAMYWYRQDPGQGLRLIYYSQIVNDFQKGDIAEGYSVSREKKESFPLTVTSAQKNPTAFYLCASSIAGAYGYTFGSGTRLTVV.

The sample holds many counts of this clone. The chain employs TRBV7-2 and TRBJ2-7; 8 bases align to TRBD2. The CDR3 has 15 amino acids. J lost 2 bases, V lost 3 bases, and 6 bases had no gene match. Germline V lookup: CDR1 SGHTA, CDR2 FQGNSA. The CDR3 loop reads CASSFALAEPYEQYF. The CDR3 DNA follows: TGTGCCAGCAGCTTCGCACTAGCGGAACCCTACGAGCAGTACTTC. Together with reference TRBV7-2 and TRBJ2-7, the CDR3 gives the full variable domain: GAGVSQSPSNKVTEKGKDVELRCDPISGHTALYWYRQSLGQGLEFLIYFQGNSAPDKSGLPSDRFSAERTGGSVSTLTIQRTQQEDSAVYLCASSFALAEPYEQYFGPGTRLTVT.

The chain links TRBV10-2 to TRBJ2-2, with D possibly being TRBD1 (5 bases). The CDR3 runs 14 residues. Trimming removed 3 bases at V and 5 bases at J, with 10 bases between. CDR1 is WSHSY and CDR2 is SAAADI in the germline V gene. CDR3 DNA: TGCGCCAGCAGTGATTCAGGGAAGACCGGGGAGCTGTTTTTT. The encoded protein is CASSDSGKTGELFF.

The chain carries TRBV7-9 and TRBJ2-7; TRBD2 might be the D (6 bases). V was shortened by 1 base and J by 5 bases, with 12 bases between the two germline ends. The CDR3 has 14 residues. Germline CDR1 is SEHNR and CDR2 is FQNEAQ (reference sequence). The CDR3 nucleotides are TGTGCCAGCAGCTTAGTAGCAGGAGGGAACGAGCAGTACTTC. Amino acids: CASSLVAGGNEQYF.

This clone came up once. This chain joins TRBV7-9 and TRBJ1-6; 9 bases line up with TRBD1. V lost 6 bases and J lost 2; bases outside the gene matches: 11. Germline CDR1 is SEHNR and CDR2 is FQNEAQ (reference sequence). The CDR3 contains 18 residues. CDR3 sequence (DNA): TGTGCCAGCAGTCCTCGACAGGGGGGTCCAACCTATAATTCACCCCTCCACTTT. Protein product: CASSPRQGGPTYNSPLHF.

V usage is TRBV12-3 or TRBV12-4 and J usage is TRBJ1-2, with TRBD1 matching over 10 bases. CDR3 length: 13 residues. V trimming: 6 bases; J trimming: 8 bases; junction bases outside the gene matches: 6. The CDR3: CASSPGQGEGYTF. DNA for the CDR3: TGTGCCAGCAGCCCCGGACAGGGGGAAGGCTACACCTTC.

The rearrangement joins TRBV3-1 (or the pseudogene TRBV3-2) to TRBJ1-3; 7 positions agree with TRBD1. The V gene's germline CDR1 is LGHDT and CDR2 YNNKEL (reference sequence). This CDR3 has 16 residues. V was clipped by 1 base and J by 2 bases; unmatched bases: 5. CDR3 protein: CASSQGSGGTGNTIYF. DNA of the CDR3: TGTGCCAGCAGCCAAGGGTCAGGGGGGACTGGAAACACCATATATTTT.